A selection of T cell receptor beta chains follows, all from one sample in a study of cytomegalovirus exposure and HLA in healthy donors. Using immunoSEQ multiplex PCR, the repertoire was profiled, and TCRdb retains in-frame clones only, with some absent. Among about 80,000 clones listed, nearly 80% were seen once. What was sequenced was PBMCs. The receptors were sampled from a woman aged 45-60 years in good health and CMV-seropositive. CDR3s include the opening cysteine and the closing phenylalanine or tryptophan. A D gene is named only where the DNA matches it firmly. The size field is filled for only some rows; it gives once, few, many or a size class.

D: NA
V: TRBV6-1
size: NA
J: TRBJ1-3
DNA: TGTGCCAGCAGTAAGAGGGAGGGTATGATAAACACCATATATTTT
CDR3: CASSKREGMINTIYF

D: NA
V: TRBV9
size: NA
J: TRBJ1-2
DNA: TGTGCCAGCACCACAATGGGGGCAGGTATGGGCTACACCTTC
CDR3: CASTTMGAGMGYTF

D: TRBD1
V: TRBV25-1
size: NA
J: TRBJ2-1
DNA: TGTGCCAGCAGTAGCCGGGACAGGGTTTCCAATGAGCAGTTCTTC
CDR3: CASSSRDRVSNEQFF

D: TRBD1
V: TRBV11-2
size: NA
J: TRBJ2-1
DNA: TGTGCCAGCAGCTTATTGGACAGGGGGCAAGGGGATGAGCAGTTCTTC
CDR3: CASSLLDRGQGDEQFF

D: TRBD1
V: TRBV6-5
size: NA
J: TRBJ1-5
DNA: TGTGCCAGCAGAACGACAGGGCGCAATCAGCCCCAGCATTTT
CDR3: CASRTTGRNQPQHF

D: NA
V: TRBV14
size: NA
J: TRBJ1-2
DNA: TGTGCCAGCAGCCGAATCAGACACCAACGGGAAAACTATGGCTACACCTTC
CDR3: CASSRIRHQRENYGYTF

D: NA
V: TRBV2
size: NA
J: TRBJ1-5
DNA: TGTGCCAGCAGTGAACCTGATCCCCGGGCAGAGGGGGATCAGCCCCAGCATTTT
CDR3: CASSEPDPRAEGDQPQHF

D: NA
V: TRBV10-3
size: NA
J: TRBJ1-2
DNA: TGTGCCATCAGTGTGGTTCAGGACAGTCTTTATGGCTACACCTTC
CDR3: CAISVVQDSLYGYTF

D: TRBD1
V: TRBV6-5
size: NA
J: TRBJ1-2
DNA: TGTGCCAGCAGTACCGGGACAGGGGCAAACTATGGCTACACCTTC
CDR3: CASSTGTGANYGYTF

D: NA
V: TRBV30
size: NA
J: TRBJ2-7
DNA: TGTGCCTGGAGTGTACTTTGGCATCCCCTCGAGGACAAGAGTAAGTACGAGCAGTACTTC
CDR3: CAWSVLWHPLEDKSKYEQYF

D: TRBD2
V: TRBV27
size: once
J: TRBJ2-2
DNA: TGTGCCAGCAGTCCACGGACTAGCGGGAGGTCCACCGGGGAGCTGTTTTTT
CDR3: CASSPRTSGRSTGELFF

D: TRBD1
V: TRBV7-3
size: NA
J: TRBJ1-4
DNA: TGTGCCAGCAGCCGAGGGACAGCTGAAAAACTGTTTTTT
CDR3: CASSRGTAEKLFF

D: NA
V: TRBV19
size: NA
J: TRBJ2-7
DNA: TGTGCCAGTAGCCCCCTATTTGAGACAGGTAACTACGAGCAGTACTTC
CDR3: CASSPLFETGNYEQYF

D: TRBD1
V: TRBV18
size: NA
J: TRBJ2-1
DNA: TGTGCCAGCTCACCACAACAGGGGCGATACAATGAGCAGTTCTTC
CDR3: CASSPQQGRYNEQFF

D: NA
V: TRBV7-9
size: NA
J: TRBJ1-5
DNA: TGTGCCAGCAGCCGAGGGGGTCAGCCCCAGCATTTT
CDR3: CASSRGGQPQHF

D: NA
V: TRBV11-2
size: few
J: TRBJ2-1
DNA: TGTGCCAGCAGCGTTAGGGAGCGGGCGAATGAGCAGTTCTTC
CDR3: CASSVRERANEQFF

D: NA
V: TRBV5-1
size: once
J: TRBJ1-5
DNA: TGCGCCAGCAGCTACGGATCCGGAGAACAACCCCAGCATTTT
CDR3: CASSYGSGEQPQHF

D: NA
V: TRBV10-3
size: few
J: TRBJ1-5
DNA: TGTGCCATCAGTGACTGGGGGCAGGGTCAGCCCCAGCATTTT
CDR3: CAISDWGQGQPQHF

D: TRBD1
V: TRBV5-1
size: NA
J: TRBJ1-4
DNA: TGCGCCAGCAGCCCCGGGACAGGCGGAGAAAAACTGTTTTTT
CDR3: CASSPGTGGEKLFF

D: NA
V: TRBV5-6
size: few
J: TRBJ1-1
DNA: TGTGCCAGCAGCTTGGGGAGTTCCCATGCGGGGACTGAAGCTTTCTTT
CDR3: CASSLGSSHAGTEAFF

D: NA
V: TRBV30
size: once
J: TRBJ1-6
DNA: TGTGCCTGGAGTGTCTTTGGAGAATCACCCCTCCACTTT
CDR3: CAWSVFGESPLHF

D: NA
V: TRBV11-3
size: NA
J: TRBJ1-2
DNA: TGTGCCAGCAGCCTCCAGGGCGGGAGATTCGGCTACACCTTC
CDR3: CASSLQGGRFGYTF

D: NA
V: TRBV7-3
size: NA
J: TRBJ2-5
DNA: TGTGCCAGCAGCTTATTGGCAGGAGGGACCCAGTACTTC
CDR3: CASSLLAGGTQYF

D: TRBD2
V: TRBV7-9
size: NA
J: TRBJ2-1
DNA: TGTGCCAGCAGCTTAGCTAGCGGGAAGACCGGAAATGAGCAGTTCTTC
CDR3: CASSLASGKTGNEQFF

D: TRBD1
V: TRBV18
size: NA
J: TRBJ2-7
DNA: TGTGCCAGCTCATCCCGACAGGGCTCCTACGAGCAGTACTTC
CDR3: CASSSRQGSYEQYF

D: NA
V: TRBV19
size: few
J: TRBJ2-6
DNA: TGTGCCAGTAGTAAACCTACAGGGATTGGGGCCAACGTCCTGACTTTC
CDR3: CASSKPTGIGANVLTF

D: NA
V: TRBV11-2
size: NA
J: TRBJ1-3
DNA: TGTGCCAGCAGCTCTCCCTCACGGAGGTCCGGAAACACCATATATTTT
CDR3: CASSSPSRRSGNTIYF

D: NA
V: TRBV28
size: NA
J: TRBJ2-1
DNA: TGTGCCAGCAGTCTCTACAATGAGCAGTTCTTC
CDR3: CASSLYNEQFF

D: NA
V: TRBV9
size: NA
J: TRBJ2-2
DNA: TGTGCCAGCAGCGTGGGACACTATAACACCGGGGAGCTGTTTTTT
CDR3: CASSVGHYNTGELFF

D: NA
V: TRBV2
size: few
J: TRBJ2-5
DNA: TGTGCCAGCAGCCGGGAGACCCAGTACTTC
CDR3: CASSRETQYF

D: TRBD1
V: TRBV13
size: NA
J: TRBJ1-1
DNA: TGTGCCAGCAGCTTAGGACAGGGGAGCACTGAAGCTTTCTTT
CDR3: CASSLGQGSTEAFF

D: NA
V: TRBV4-1
size: NA
J: TRBJ1-3
DNA: TGCGCCAGCAGACCACTGGGCTCCATTGCCGGAAACACCATATATTTT
CDR3: CASRPLGSIAGNTIYF

D: TRBD1
V: TRBV18
size: NA
J: TRBJ1-2
DNA: TGTGCCAGCTCATCCGCGACCGGGACAGATTATGGCTACACCTTC
CDR3: CASSSATGTDYGYTF

D: TRBD1
V: TRBV19
size: NA
J: TRBJ1-2
DNA: TGTGCCAGCTATGACAGGGGCTCCAAGAGTGGTGACTATGGCTACACCTTC
CDR3: CASYDRGSKSGDYGYTF

D: NA
V: TRBV10-3
size: NA
J: TRBJ2-3
DNA: TGTGCCATCAGTGATATCGGGGGAGCTAGCACAGATACGCAGTATTTT
CDR3: CAISDIGGASTDTQYF

D: NA
V: TRBV11-2
size: NA
J: TRBJ1-2
DNA: TGTGCCAGCAGCGGAGTCCGGGACAAACCTAACTATGGCTACACCTTC
CDR3: CASSGVRDKPNYGYTF

D: TRBD1
V: TRBV7-8
size: NA
J: TRBJ2-5
DNA: TGTGCCAGCAGCCCCGGGAGAACGACAGGGGTTCGGGAGACCCAGTACTTC
CDR3: CASSPGRTTGVRETQYF

D: TRBD2
V: TRBV11-2
size: few
J: TRBJ2-2
DNA: TGTGCCAGCAGCTTAGTCTCCCTAGCGGGAGCGAACACCGGGGAGCTGTTTTTT
CDR3: CASSLVSLAGANTGELFF

D: NA
V: TRBV19
size: NA
J: TRBJ1-5
DNA: TGTGCCGCCGGGGTGGGCGTAGGAAATCAGCCCCAGCATTTT
CDR3: CAAGVGVGNQPQHF

D: NA
V: TRBV29-1
size: NA
J: TRBJ2-3
DNA: TGCAGCACACAGGTTAGCACAGATACGCAGTATTTT
CDR3: CSTQVSTDTQYF

D: TRBD1
V: TRBV19
size: NA
J: TRBJ1-4
DNA: TGTGCCAGTAGTATGGACAGGGGGAATGAAAAACTGTTTTTT
CDR3: CASSMDRGNEKLFF

D: NA
V: TRBV19
size: NA
J: TRBJ2-3
DNA: TGTGCCAGTGGACCGGGAAGGGCGACAGATACGCAGTATTTT
CDR3: CASGPGRATDTQYF

D: NA
V: TRBV4-1
size: NA
J: TRBJ1-4
DNA: TGCGCCAGCAGCCATCGGGGAGGTGATGAAAAACTGTTTTTT
CDR3: CASSHRGGDEKLFF

D: NA
V: TRBV4-1
size: few
J: TRBJ1-6
DNA: TGCGCCAGCAGCCAGGAAGACATAACCTATAATTCACCCCTCCACTTT
CDR3: CASSQEDITYNSPLHF